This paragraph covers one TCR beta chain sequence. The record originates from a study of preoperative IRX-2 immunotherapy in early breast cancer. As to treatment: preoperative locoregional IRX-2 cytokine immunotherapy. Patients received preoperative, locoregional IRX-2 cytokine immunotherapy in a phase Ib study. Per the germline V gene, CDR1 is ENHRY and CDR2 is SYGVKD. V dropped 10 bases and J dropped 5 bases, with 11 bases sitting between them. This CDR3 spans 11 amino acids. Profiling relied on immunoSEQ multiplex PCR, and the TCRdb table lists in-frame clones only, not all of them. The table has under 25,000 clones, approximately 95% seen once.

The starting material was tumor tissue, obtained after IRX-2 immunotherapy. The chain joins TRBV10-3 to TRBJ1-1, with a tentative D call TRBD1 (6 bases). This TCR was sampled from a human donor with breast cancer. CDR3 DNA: TGTGCCACACTAGGGGGGACTGAAGCTTTCTTT. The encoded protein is CATLGGTEAFF.